The T cell receptor beta chain under discussion was sequenced for a study of multiple sclerosis patients with progressive multifocal leukoencephalopathy. Study results and caveats: Expanded clones at PML onset predated and persisted through natalizumab therapy.

The time point is: time of PML onset. TCRdb's copy holds only in-frame clones and misses some; the assay was immunoSEQ multiplex PCR. The sample consists of more than 30,000 clones, approximately 90% of them appearing once. This clone has only one observation. Its specificity is unknown. The sample was PBMCs, taken from a patient treated with natalizumab. The TCR originated in a woman aged 40-49 years with progressive multifocal leukoencephalopathy.

Written as DNA, the CDR3 is TGTGCCAGCAGTGGGGGGATCAAATCGGGCGAGCAGTACTTC. It is translated as CASSGGIKSGEQYF. The chain has TRBV2 and TRBJ2-7, with D perhaps assigned TRBD1 or TRBD2 (5 bases each). There are 14 residues in the CDR3. Trimming left V 4 bases short and J 6 bases short, with 16 bases between. Germline V gene sequence: CDR1 SNHLY, CDR2 FYNNEI.